This record covers a single T cell receptor (beta chain). The data stem from a study of T cell repertoires in ileal Crohn's disease. Here immunoSEQ multiplex PCR was the method, and the copy in TCRdb shows in-frame clones only, minus some. The sample has about 15,000 clones, 88% seen once. Trimming left V 1 base short and J 6 bases short, with 4 bases between. The CDR3 extends over 12 amino acids. Sequenced sample: ileal tissue. This clonotype originated in an adult with Crohn's disease. This sequence joins TRBV5-3 and TRBJ1-4, with D unresolved. TRBV5-3 is recorded as an ORF, its role being uncertain. CDR3 nucleotides: TGTGCCAGAAGCTTGCCTCATGAAAAACTGTTTTTT. Translating it yields CARSLPHEKLFF.